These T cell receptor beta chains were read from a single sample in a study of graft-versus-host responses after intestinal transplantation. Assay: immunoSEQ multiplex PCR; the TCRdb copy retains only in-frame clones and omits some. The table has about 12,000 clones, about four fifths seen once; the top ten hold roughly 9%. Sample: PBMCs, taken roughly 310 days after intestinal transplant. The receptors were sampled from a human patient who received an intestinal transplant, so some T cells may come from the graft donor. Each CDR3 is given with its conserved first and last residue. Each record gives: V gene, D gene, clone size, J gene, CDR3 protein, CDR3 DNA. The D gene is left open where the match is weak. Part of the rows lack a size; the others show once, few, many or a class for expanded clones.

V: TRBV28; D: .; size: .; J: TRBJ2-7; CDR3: CASNGGQSSYEQYF; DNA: TGTGCCAGCAACGGGGGACAGAGCTCCTACGAGCAGTACTTC
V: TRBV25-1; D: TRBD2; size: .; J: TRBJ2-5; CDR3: CASSGRTSAETQYF; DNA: TGTGCCAGCAGTGGGCGGACTAGCGCAGAGACCCAGTACTTC
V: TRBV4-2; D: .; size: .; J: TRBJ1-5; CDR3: CASSQGQAINQPQHF; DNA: TGTGCCAGCAGCCAAGGACAGGCTATCAATCAGCCCCAGCATTTT
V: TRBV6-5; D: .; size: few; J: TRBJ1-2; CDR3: CASSYSSEGGYGYTF; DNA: TGTGCCAGCAGTTACTCGAGCGAGGGAGGCTATGGCTACACCTTC
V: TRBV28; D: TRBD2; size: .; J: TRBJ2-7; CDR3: CASRTSGYEQYF; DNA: TGTGCCAGCAGGACTAGCGGCTACGAGCAGTACTTC
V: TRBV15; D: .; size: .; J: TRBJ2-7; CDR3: CATSRGGNYYEQYF; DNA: TGTGCCACCAGCAGAGGAGGGAACTACTACGAGCAGTACTTC
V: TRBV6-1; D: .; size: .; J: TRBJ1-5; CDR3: CASTLGTLSNQPQHF; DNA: TGTGCCAGCACCTTAGGGACACTTAGCAATCAGCCCCAGCATTTT
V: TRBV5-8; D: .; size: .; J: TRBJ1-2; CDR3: CASTQFAGYTF; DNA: TGTGCCAGCACCCAATTTGCCGGCTACACCTTC
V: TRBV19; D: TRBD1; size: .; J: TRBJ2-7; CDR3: CASSLAPGQSYEQYF; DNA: TGTGCCAGTAGTCTCGCTCCGGGACAGAGCTACGAGCAGTACTTC
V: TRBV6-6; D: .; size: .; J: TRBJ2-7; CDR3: CASSKTRVNSYEQYF; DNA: TGTGCCAGCAGTAAAACCAGGGTTAACTCCTACGAGCAGTACTTC
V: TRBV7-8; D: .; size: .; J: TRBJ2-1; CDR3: CASRDRESSYNEQFF; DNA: TGTGCCAGCAGGGACAGAGAAAGCTCCTACAATGAGCAGTTCTTC
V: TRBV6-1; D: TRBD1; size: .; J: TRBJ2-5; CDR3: CASSDRGQGRAGRGETQYF; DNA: TGTGCCAGCAGTGATCGGGGACAGGGGAGAGCGGGAAGGGGAGAGACCCAGTACTTC
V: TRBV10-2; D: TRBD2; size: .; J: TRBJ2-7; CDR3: CASSELAGKAYEQYF; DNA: TGCGCCAGCAGTGAGCTAGCGGGTAAGGCCTACGAGCAGTACTTC
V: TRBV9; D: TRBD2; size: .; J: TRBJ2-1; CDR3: CASSDPGASGSITGSYNEQFF; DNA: TGTGCCAGCAGCGATCCCGGGGCTAGCGGGAGCATTACGGGTTCCTACAATGAGCAGTTCTTC
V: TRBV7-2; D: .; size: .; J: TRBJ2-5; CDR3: CASSPVRDQYF; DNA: TGTGCCAGCAGCCCCGTCCGGGACCAGTACTTC
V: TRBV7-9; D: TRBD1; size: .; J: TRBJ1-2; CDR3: CASSFWPAERGRGYGYTF; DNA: TGTGCCAGCAGCTTCTGGCCAGCGGAGAGGGGGCGAGGATATGGCTACACCTTC
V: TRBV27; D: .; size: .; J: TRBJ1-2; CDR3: CASSLSGGPYGYTF; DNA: TGTGCCAGCAGTTTATCAGGGGGACCCTATGGCTACACCTTC
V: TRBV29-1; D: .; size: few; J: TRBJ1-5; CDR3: CSVGRGTIQPQHF; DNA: TGCAGCGTGGGTAGGGGGACGATTCAGCCCCAGCATTTT
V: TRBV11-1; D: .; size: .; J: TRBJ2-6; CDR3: CASSDGTGANVLTF; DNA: TGTGCCAGCAGCGACGGGACTGGGGCCAACGTCCTGACTTTC
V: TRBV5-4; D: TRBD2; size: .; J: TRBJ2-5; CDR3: CASSPSGLAEQETQYF; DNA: TGTGCCAGCAGCCCATCTGGACTAGCGGAACAAGAGACCCAGTACTTC
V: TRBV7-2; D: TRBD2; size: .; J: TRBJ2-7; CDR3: CASSFGGSLFYEQYF; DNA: TGTGCCAGCAGCTTTGGCGGGAGCCTCTTTTACGAGCAGTACTTC
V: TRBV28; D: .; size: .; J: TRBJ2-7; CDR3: CASSLGGRVNYEQYF; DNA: TGTGCCAGCAGTTTAGGCGGCAGGGTAAACTACGAGCAGTACTTC
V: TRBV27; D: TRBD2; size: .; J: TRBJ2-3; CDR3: CASSSGGRGTDTQYF; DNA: TGTGCCAGCAGTTCGGGAGGACGGGGCACAGATACGCAGTATTTT
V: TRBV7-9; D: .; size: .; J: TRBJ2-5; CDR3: CASIQDWDGETQYF; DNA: TGTGCCAGCATCCAAGATTGGGACGGAGAGACCCAGTACTTC
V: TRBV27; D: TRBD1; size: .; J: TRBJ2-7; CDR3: CASSPGQGGPSYEQYF; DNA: TGTGCCAGCAGTCCCGGACAGGGAGGACCCTCCTACGAGCAGTACTTC
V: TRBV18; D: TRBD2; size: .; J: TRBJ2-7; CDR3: CASSPMTSGAGFNYEQYF; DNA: TGTGCCAGCTCACCAATGACTAGCGGGGCCGGGTTTAACTACGAGCAGTACTTC
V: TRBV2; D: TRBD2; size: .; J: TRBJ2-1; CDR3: CASHEFGTSGQYNEQFF; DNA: TGTGCCAGCCATGAGTTCGGGACTAGCGGACAATACAATGAGCAGTTCTTC
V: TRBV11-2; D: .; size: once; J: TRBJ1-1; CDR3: CASSLQIGGGNTEAFF; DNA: TGTGCCAGCAGCTTACAGATAGGGGGAGGGAACACTGAAGCTTTCTTT
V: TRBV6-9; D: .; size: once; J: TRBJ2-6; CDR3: CASSLDFLRQSRANVLTF; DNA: TGTGCCAGCAGTCTCGACTTCTTACGACAAAGTCGGGCCAACGTCCTGACTTTC
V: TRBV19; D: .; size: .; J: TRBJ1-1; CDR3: CASSIGVGDTEAFF; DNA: TGTGCCAGTAGTATAGGGGTTGGCGACACTGAAGCTTTCTTT
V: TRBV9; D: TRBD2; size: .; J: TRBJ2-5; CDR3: CASSVGVRLAGETQYF; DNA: TGTGCCAGCAGCGTAGGGGTTAGACTAGCGGGAGAGACCCAGTACTTC
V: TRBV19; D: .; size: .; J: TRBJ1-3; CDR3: CASSMTESSGNTIYF; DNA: TGTGCCAGTAGTATGACAGAATCCTCTGGAAACACCATATATTTT
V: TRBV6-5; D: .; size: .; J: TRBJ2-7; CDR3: CASSGTGKPGNEQYF; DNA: TGTGCCAGCAGTGGGACGGGTAAACCAGGGAACGAGCAGTACTTC
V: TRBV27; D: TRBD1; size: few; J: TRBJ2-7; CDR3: CASTRDRLTYEQYF; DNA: TGTGCCAGCACTCGGGACAGACTCACCTACGAGCAGTACTTC
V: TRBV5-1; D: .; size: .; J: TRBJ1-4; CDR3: CASSLELASHATNEKLFF; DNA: TGCGCCAGCAGCTTGGAACTCGCCAGTCATGCAACTAATGAAAAACTGTTTTTT
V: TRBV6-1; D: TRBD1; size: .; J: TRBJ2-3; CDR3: CASRDRGTDTQYF; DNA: TGTGCCAGCAGGGACAGGGGCACAGATACGCAGTATTTT
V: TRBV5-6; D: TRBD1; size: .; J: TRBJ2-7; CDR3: CASSDRGRLSYEQYF; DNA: TGTGCCAGCAGCGACAGGGGGCGACTTTCCTACGAGCAGTACTTC
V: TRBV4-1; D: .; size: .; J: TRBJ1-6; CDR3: CASSQEVRDSPLHF; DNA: TGCGCCAGCAGCCAAGAGGTGAGGGATTCACCCCTCCACTTT
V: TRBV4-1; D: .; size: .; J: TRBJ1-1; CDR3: CASSPRENTEAFF; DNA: TGCGCCAGCAGCCCCCGGGAGAACACTGAAGCTTTCTTT
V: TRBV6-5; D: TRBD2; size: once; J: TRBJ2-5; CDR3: CASSYFLAGGETQYF; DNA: TGTGCCAGCAGTTACTTCCTAGCGGGAGGAGAGACCCAGTACTTC
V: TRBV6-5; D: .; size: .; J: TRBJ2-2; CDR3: CASSEDLYTGELFF; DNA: TGTGCCAGCAGCGAAGACTTGTACACCGGGGAGCTGTTTTTT
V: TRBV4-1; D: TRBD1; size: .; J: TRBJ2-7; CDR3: CASSQEGTGVYEQYF; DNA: TGCGCCAGCAGCCAAGAAGGGACAGGGGTCTACGAGCAGTACTTC
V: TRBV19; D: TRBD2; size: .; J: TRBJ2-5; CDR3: CASSASGSSRETQYF; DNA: TGTGCCAGTAGTGCTAGCGGGAGTTCGCGGGAGACCCAGTACTTC
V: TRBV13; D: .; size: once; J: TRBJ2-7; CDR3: CASSLGGSRGLEQYF; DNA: TGTGCCAGCAGCTTAGGCGGCTCCCGGGGACTCGAGCAGTACTTC
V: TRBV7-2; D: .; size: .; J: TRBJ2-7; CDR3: CASSLDPSYEQYF; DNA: TGTGCCAGCAGCTTAGATCCATCCTACGAGCAGTACTTC
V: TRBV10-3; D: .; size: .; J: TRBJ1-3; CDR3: CAIAGTLNSGNTIYF; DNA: TGTGCCATTGCCGGGACCCTTAACTCTGGAAACACCATATATTTT
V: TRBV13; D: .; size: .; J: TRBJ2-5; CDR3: CASSRLRETQYF; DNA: TGTGCCAGCAGCAGACTGAGGGAGACCCAGTACTTC
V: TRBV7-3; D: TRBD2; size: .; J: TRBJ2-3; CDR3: CASSLAGGLDTQYF; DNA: TGTGCCAGCAGCTTAGCGGGAGGGTTAGATACGCAGTATTTT